Below are 2 T cell receptor beta chains sequenced from a single sample in a study of blood T cell repertoires in COVID-19. The assay was immunoSEQ multiplex PCR, and TCRdb's table has in-frame clones only and misses some. The profile covers about 120,000 clones, with roughly three quarters appearing a single time and 7.9% taken by the ten largest. The sequencing sample was made of peripheral blood. Receptors were obtained from a human donor in a cohort sampled during active COVID-19.

V is TRBV6-6 and J is TRBJ1-2; D possibly corresponds to TRBD1 (5 bases). V was pared by 7 bases and J by 7 bases, with 10 bases between. The germline gives CDR1 MNHNY, CDR2 SVGAGI (reference sequence). This CDR3 is built from 11 residues. The CDR3 DNA is TGTGCCAGCACCCAGGGTGTTGGCTACACCTTC. Amino acid sequence: CASTQGVGYTF.

In its sample, this clone was seen a few times. The chain recombines TRBV5-1 with TRBJ2-7; 10 nucleotides match TRBD2. The trim removed 0 bases at V and 4 bases at J, leaving 4 bases unmatched. This CDR3 is 15 amino acids long. Germline V gene data show CDR1 as SGHRS and CDR2 as YFSETQ. CDR3 in amino acids: CASSLGGAGGYEQYF. The DNA of the CDR3 is TGCGCCAGCAGCTTGGGGGGAGCGGGAGGGTACGAGCAGTACTTC.